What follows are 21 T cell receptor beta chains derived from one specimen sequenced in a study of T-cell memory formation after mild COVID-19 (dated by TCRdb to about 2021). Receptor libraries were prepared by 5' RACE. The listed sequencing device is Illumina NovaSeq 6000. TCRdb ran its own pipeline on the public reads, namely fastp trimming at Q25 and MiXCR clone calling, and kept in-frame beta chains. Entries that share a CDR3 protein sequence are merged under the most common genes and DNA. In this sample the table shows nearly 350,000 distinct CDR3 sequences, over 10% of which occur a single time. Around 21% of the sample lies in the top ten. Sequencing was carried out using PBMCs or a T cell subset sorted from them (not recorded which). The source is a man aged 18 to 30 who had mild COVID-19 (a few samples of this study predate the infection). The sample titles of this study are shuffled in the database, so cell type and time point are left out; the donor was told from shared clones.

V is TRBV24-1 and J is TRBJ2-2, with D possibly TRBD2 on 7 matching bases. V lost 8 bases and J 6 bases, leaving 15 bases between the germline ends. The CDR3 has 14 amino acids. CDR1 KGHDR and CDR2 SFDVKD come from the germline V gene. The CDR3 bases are TGTGCCACCACCGAGGGGGGGCCGGCCGGGGAGCTGTTTTTT. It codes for CATTEGGPAGELFF.

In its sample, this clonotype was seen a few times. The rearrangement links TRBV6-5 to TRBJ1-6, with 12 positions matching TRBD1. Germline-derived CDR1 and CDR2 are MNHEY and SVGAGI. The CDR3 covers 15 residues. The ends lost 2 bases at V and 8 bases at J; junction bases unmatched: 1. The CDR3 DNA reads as TGTGCCAGCAGTTACGGGACAGGGGGCGATTCACCCCTCCACTTT. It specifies CASSYGTGGDSPLHF.

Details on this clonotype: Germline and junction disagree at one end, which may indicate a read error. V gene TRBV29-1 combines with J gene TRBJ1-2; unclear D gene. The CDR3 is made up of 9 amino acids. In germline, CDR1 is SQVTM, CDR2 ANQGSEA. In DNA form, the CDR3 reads TGCTGCGTTCATCCTGGCTACACCTTC. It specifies CCVHPGYTF.

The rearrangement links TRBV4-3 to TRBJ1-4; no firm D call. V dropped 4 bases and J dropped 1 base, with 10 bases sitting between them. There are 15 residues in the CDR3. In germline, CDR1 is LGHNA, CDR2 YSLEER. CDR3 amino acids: CASSRMTGTNEKLFF. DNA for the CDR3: TGCGCCAGCAGCCGGATGACGGGAACTAATGAAAAACTGTTTTTT.

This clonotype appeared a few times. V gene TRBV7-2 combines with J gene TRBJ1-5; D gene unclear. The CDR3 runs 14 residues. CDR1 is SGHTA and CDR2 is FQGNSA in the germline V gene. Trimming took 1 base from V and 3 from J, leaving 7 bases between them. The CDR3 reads CASSLDPVNQPQHF. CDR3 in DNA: TGTGCCAGCAGCTTAGATCCCGTCAATCAGCCCCAGCATTTT.

This chain's CDR3 is CASSFVQANTEAFF. DNA for the CDR3: TGTGCCAGCAGTTTTGTGCAGGCGAACACTGAAGCTTTCTTT. The J gene is TRBJ1-1, the V gene TRBV12-3 or TRBV12-4; D is unresolved. The CDR3 runs to 14 residues. Trimming took 3 bases from V and 1 from J, leaving 9 bases between them.

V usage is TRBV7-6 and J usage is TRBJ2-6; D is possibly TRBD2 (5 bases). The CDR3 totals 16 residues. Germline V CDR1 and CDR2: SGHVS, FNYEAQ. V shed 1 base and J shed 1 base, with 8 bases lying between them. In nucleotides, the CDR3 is TGTGCCAGCAGCTTAGGGCCGGGGTCTGGGGCCAACGTCCTGACTTTC. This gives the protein CASSLGPGSGANVLTF.

CDR3 bases: TGTGCCACCAGCAGAGATCAAGGTGAGCAGTTCTTC. It codes for CATSRDQGEQFF. This chain uses TRBV15 with TRBJ2-1; no firm D call. Germline V CDR1 and CDR2: LNHNV, YYDKDF (reference sequence). V was cut by 0 bases and J by 9 bases, with 6 bases left in between. The CDR3 has 12 residues.

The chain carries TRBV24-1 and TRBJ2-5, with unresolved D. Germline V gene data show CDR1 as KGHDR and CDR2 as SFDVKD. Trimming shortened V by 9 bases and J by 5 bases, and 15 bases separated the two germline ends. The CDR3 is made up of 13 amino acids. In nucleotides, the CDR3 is TGTGCCACCGGTAGTAGTGTGGCGGAGACCCAGTACTTC. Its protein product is CATGSSVAETQYF.

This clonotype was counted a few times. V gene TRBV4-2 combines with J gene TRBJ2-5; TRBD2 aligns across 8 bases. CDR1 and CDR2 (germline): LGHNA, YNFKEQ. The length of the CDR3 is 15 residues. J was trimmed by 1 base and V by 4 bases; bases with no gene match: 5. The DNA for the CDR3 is TGTGCCAGCAGCCTCGGACTAGCCATCCAAGAGACCCAGTACTTC. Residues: CASSLGLAIQETQYF.

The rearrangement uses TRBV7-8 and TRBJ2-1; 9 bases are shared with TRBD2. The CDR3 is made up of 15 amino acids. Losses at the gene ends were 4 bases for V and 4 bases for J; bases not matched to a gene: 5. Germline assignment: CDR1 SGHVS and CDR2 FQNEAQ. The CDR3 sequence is CASSSEAGGYNEQFF. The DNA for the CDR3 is TGTGCCAGCAGCTCCGAAGCGGGGGGATACAATGAGCAGTTCTTC.

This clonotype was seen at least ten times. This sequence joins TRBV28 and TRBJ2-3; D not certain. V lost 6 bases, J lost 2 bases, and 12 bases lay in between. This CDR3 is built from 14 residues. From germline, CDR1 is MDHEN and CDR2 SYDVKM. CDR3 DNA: TGTGCCAGCAGCCTAACCCCATACACAGATACGCAGTATTTT. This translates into CASSLTPYTDTQYF. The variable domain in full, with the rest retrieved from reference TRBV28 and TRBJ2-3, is DVKVTQSSRYLVKRTGEKVFLECVQDMDHENMFWYRQDPGLGLRLIYFSYDVKMKEKGDIPEGYSVSREKKERFSLILESASTNQTSMYLCASSLTPYTDTQYFGPGTRLTVL.

In DNA, the CDR3 is TGTGCCAGCAGTTACACCCCAGGGGTGGAGCAGTACGTC. It yields the protein CASSYTPGVEQYV. The chain has TRBV6-2 or TRBV6-3 and TRBJ2-7; D is perhaps TRBD1 (6 bases). CDR3 length: 13 amino acids. Deletions cut 2 bases from V and 7 bases from J, with 12 bases between. Germline CDR1 reads MNHEY; CDR2 reads SVGEGT.

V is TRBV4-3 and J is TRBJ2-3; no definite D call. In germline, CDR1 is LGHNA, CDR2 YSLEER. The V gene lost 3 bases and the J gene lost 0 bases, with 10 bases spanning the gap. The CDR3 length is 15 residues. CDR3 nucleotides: TGCGCCAGCAGCCAGGGGTACGGTAGCACAGATACGCAGTATTTT. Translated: CASSQGYGSTDTQYF.

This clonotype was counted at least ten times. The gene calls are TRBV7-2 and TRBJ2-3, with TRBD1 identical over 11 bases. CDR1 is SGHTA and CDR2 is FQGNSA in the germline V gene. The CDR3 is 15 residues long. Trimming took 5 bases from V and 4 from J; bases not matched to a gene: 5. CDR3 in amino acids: CASSRRDRGADTQYF. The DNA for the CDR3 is TGTGCCAGCAGCCGCCGGGACAGGGGGGCAGATACGCAGTATTTT. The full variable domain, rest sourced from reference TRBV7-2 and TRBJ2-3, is GAGVSQSPSNKVTEKGKDVELRCDPISGHTALYWYRQSLGQGLEFLIYFQGNSAPDKSGLPSDRFSAERTGGSVSTLTIQRTQQEDSAVYLCASSRRDRGADTQYFGPGTRLTVL.

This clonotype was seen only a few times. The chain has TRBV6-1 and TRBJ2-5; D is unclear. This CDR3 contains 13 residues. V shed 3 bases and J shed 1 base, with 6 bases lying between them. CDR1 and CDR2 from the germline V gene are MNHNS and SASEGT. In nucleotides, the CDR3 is TGTGCCAGCAGTGACCTAATCCAAGAGACCCAGTACTTC. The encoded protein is CASSDLIQETQYF.

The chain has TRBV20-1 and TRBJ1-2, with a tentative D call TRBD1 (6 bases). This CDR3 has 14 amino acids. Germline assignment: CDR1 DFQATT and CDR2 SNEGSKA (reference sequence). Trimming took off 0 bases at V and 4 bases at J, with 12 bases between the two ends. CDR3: CSARDLGGGYGYTF. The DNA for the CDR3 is TGCAGTGCTAGAGATCTGGGGGGCGGCTATGGCTACACCTTC.

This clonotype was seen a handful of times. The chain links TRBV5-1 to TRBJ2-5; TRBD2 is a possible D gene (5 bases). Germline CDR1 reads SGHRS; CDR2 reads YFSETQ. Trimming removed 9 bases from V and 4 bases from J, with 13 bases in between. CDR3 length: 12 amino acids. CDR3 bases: TGCGCCACACAACGGGAAGGAGAGACCCAGTACTTC. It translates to CATQREGETQYF.

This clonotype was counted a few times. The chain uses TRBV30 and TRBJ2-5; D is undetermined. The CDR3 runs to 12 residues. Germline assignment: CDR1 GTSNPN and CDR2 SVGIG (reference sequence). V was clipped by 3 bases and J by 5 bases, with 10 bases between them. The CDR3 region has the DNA TGTGCCTGGAGCACACTATGGGAGACCCAGTACTTC. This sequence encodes CAWSTLWETQYF.

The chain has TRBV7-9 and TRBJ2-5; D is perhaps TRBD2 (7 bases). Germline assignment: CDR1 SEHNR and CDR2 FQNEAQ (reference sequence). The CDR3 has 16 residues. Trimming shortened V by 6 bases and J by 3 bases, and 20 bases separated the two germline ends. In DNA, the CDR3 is TGTGCCAGCAGTTCCTTAGGAGGGGGGGCTAAAGAGACCCAGTACTTC. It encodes CASSSLGGGAKETQYF.

The CDR3 loop is CASSPRQGAGETQYF. The CDR3 region has the DNA TGCGCCAGCAGCCCCCGACAGGGGGCAGGAGAGACCCAGTACTTC. The chain combines TRBV5-1 with TRBJ2-5; 10 bases are a match to TRBD1. This CDR3 is built from 15 residues. The trim removed 4 bases at V and 4 bases at J, leaving 7 bases unmatched. Germline V gives CDR1 SGHRS, CDR2 YFSETQ.